The next 29 T cell receptor beta chains were all read from a single sample in a study of vaccination and CD4 T cells after COVID-19. No antigen has been identified for these receptors. The Oncomine TCR Beta short-read assay was applied to DNA of cultured CD4+ T cells. TCRdb itself ran the PCR reads through MiXCR, one entry per CDR3 protein. This sample has about 25,000 distinct CDR3 sequences, with under 70% found just once. Treatment specified: approximately 11-day PBMC culture with coronavirus spike peptide pools or control peptides (ViraFEST assay). Sequenced: CD4+ T cells from blood, cultured in vitro. The receptor set was obtained from a human donor who had recovered from COVID-19.

V and J are TRBV27 and TRBJ1-1; D is perhaps TRBD1 (6 bases). Germline V gene data show CDR1 as MNHEY and CDR2 as SMNVEV (reference sequence). The CDR3 totals 14 residues. V shed 5 bases and J shed 5 bases, with 15 bases lying between them. This CDR3 reads CASSKQTGITEAFF. The CDR3 region has the DNA TGTGCCAGCAGTAAACAAACAGGGATTACTGAAGCTTTCTTT.

CDR3 in DNA: TGCAGTGCTAGCCGCCTTGGTTCCCCAAGGGGGCCCTACGAGCAGTACTTC. It translates to CSASRLGSPRGPYEQYF. The chain joins TRBV20-1 to TRBJ2-7; 7 nucleotides align to TRBD1. Trimming took 3 bases from V and 2 from J; bases not matched to a gene: 16. The CDR3 length is 17 residues. Germline V CDR1 and CDR2: DFQATT, SNEGSKA (reference sequence).

The J gene is TRBJ1-5, the V gene TRBV19; no reliable D call. The V and J ends lost 5 bases and 5 bases respectively, with 19 bases between them. Per germline, CDR1 LNHDA and CDR2 SQIVND (reference sequence). The CDR3 contains 16 residues. DNA of the CDR3: TGTGCCAGTAGTCCGGCCGGCAGAAGGATATATCAGCCCCAGCATTTT. Protein product: CASSPAGRRIYQPQHF. Looking up the rest from reference TRBV19 and TRBJ1-5 gives the full variable domain: DGGITQSPKYLFRKEGQNVTLSCEQNLNHDAMYWYRQDPGQGLRLIYYSQIVNDFQKGDIAEGYSVSREKKESFPLTVTSAQKNPTAFYLCASSPAGRRIYQPQHFGDGTRLSIL.

This chain links TRBV15 with TRBJ2-1; D gene unclear. CDR1 is LNHNV, CDR2 YYDKDF, per germline (reference sequence). This CDR3 has 16 residues. V was pared by 1 base and J by 0 bases, with 10 bases between. CDR3 bases: TGTGCCACCAGCAGAGTAGGGCGGAGCTCCTACAATGAGCAGTTCTTC. Protein: CATSRVGRSSYNEQFF.

The chain employs TRBV27 and TRBJ2-2; maybe TRBD2 (5 bases). V was shortened by 5 bases and J by 7 bases, with 17 bases between the two germline ends. Germline V gene lookup returns CDR1 MNHEY and CDR2 SMNVEV (reference sequence). The CDR3 length is 15 residues. CDR3 in DNA: TGTGCCAGCAGTAAAGCCAGCCTCGGGGACGGGGAGCTGTTTTTT. Protein: CASSKASLGDGELFF.

This clonotype occurred a few times. CDR3 protein: CSARGGLGGGYTF. As DNA, the CDR3 is TGCAGTGCTAGGGGCGGACTAGGAGGTGGCTACACCTTC. This chain joins TRBV20-1 and TRBJ1-2; D not certain. The germline V gene encodes CDR1 DFQATT and CDR2 SNEGSKA (reference sequence). There are 13 residues in the CDR3. The germline V and J ends were trimmed by 3 bases and 7 bases, with 15 bases remaining between them.

The J gene is TRBJ2-1, the V gene TRBV7-6; no firm D call. This CDR3 region has 14 residues. V lost 4 bases to trimming and J lost 6 bases, with 13 bases between them. Germline V gene data show CDR1 as SGHVS and CDR2 as FNYEAQ. The CDR3 nucleotides are TGTGCCAGCAGCTCCACTCTGCTTGTCAATGAGCAGTTCTTC. This translates into CASSSTLLVNEQFF.

V gene TRBV21-1 combines with J gene TRBJ2-3. TRBV21-1 constitutes a pseudogene. The CDR3 is 18 amino acids. The CDR3 loop reads CASSKETGSPPSTDTQYF. DNA for the CDR3: TGTGCCAGCAGCAAAGAAACGGGTTCGCCACCTAGCACAGATACGCAGTATTTT.

This chain links TRBV28 with TRBJ1-5; no clear D gene. Germline V gene sequence: CDR1 MDHEN, CDR2 SYDVKM. CDR3 length: 16 residues. Trimming cost V 5 bases and J 2 bases, with 16 bases left between them. The CDR3 DNA reads TGTGCCAGCAGTCCACGCGCCTACGCGGGCAATCAGCCCCAGCATTTT. It is translated as CASSPRAYAGNQPQHF.

The CDR3, as DNA: TGTGCCAGTACTCCTCAAGCGGGAGTGTCCTACAATGAGCAGTTCTTC. Encoded protein: CASTPQAGVSYNEQFF. The rearrangement links TRBV19 to TRBJ2-1, with 8 positions matching TRBD2. Germline assignment: CDR1 LNHDA and CDR2 SQIVND (reference sequence). The J segment lost 1 base and the V segment lost 7 bases, leaving 9 bases of the junction unmatched. There are 16 residues in the CDR3.

The V gene is TRBV30, the J gene TRBJ2-7; perhaps TRBD2 as D (6 bases). Germline V gene data show CDR1 as GTSNPN and CDR2 as SVGIG (reference sequence). This CDR3 spans 12 amino acids. V gave up 2 bases and J gave up 2 bases, with 7 bases separating them. DNA of the CDR3: TGTGCCTGGAGTCGGGAGACCTACGAGCAGTACTTC. Its translation: CAWSRETYEQYF.

The rearrangement uses TRBV29-1 and TRBJ2-7, with TRBD1 identical over 8 bases. This CDR3 has 13 amino acids. After removal of 3 bases from V and 7 bases from J, the junction contained 8 bases not matched to a gene. Germline lookup yields CDR1 SQVTM and CDR2 ANQGSEA. The CDR3 region has the DNA TGCAGCGTTGAGCCAGGGGGCATGGGTGAGCAGTACTTC. Translating gives CSVEPGGMGEQYF.

The table lists this clonotype with a few counts. The chain couples TRBV27 to TRBJ2-5; TRBD2 matches 10 bases. The CDR3 loop spans 17 amino acids. The V segment lost 6 bases and the J segment 2 bases; nucleotides outside the gene matches: 12. Germline loops: CDR1 MNHEY, CDR2 SMNVEV (reference sequence). CDR3: CASSQAFLAGVQETQYF. In DNA, the CDR3 is TGTGCCAGCAGCCAAGCCTTCCTAGCGGGGGTGCAAGAGACCCAGTACTTC.

The chain carries TRBV7-8 and TRBJ1-3; D gene ambiguous. Germline V CDR1 and CDR2: SGHVS, FQNEAQ. This CDR3 has 17 residues. Trimming removed 1 base from V and 0 bases from J, with 13 bases in between. The CDR3 reads CASSLGPGLSSGNTIYF. The CDR3 DNA reads as TGTGCCAGCAGCTTAGGGCCGGGCCTAAGCTCTGGAAACACCATATATTTT.

The chain is built from TRBV7-9 and TRBJ1-1; D uncertain. The CDR3 is 13 amino acids. V shed 7 bases and J shed 3 bases, with 12 bases lying between them. Per germline, CDR1 SEHNR and CDR2 FQNEAQ (reference sequence). The CDR3, as DNA: TGTGCCAGCACCCAAACGGTGGACACTGAAGCTTTCTTT. Its translation: CASTQTVDTEAFF. Complete variable domain (other parts from reference TRBV7-9 and TRBJ1-1): DTGVSQNPRHKITKRGQNVTFRCDPISEHNRLYWYRQTLGQGPEFLTYFQNEAQLEKSRLLSDRFSAERPKGSFSTLEIQRTEQGDSAMYLCASTQTVDTEAFFGQGTRLTVV.

The chain combines TRBV11-3 with TRBJ1-2; 8 positions match TRBD1. Germline-derived CDR1 and CDR2 are SGHNT and YENEEA. CDR3 length: 14 amino acids. Losses at the gene ends were 3 bases for V and 8 bases for J; bases not matched to a gene: 8. CDR3 sequence: CASSFNRGRIGYTF. In DNA form, the CDR3 reads TGTGCCAGCAGCTTTAACAGGGGGAGGATCGGCTACACCTTC.

V is TRBV2 and J is TRBJ2-7; 11 positions match TRBD1. Looked up from germline, CDR1 is SNHLY and CDR2 is FYNNEI. Unmatched junction bases numbered 3, after V lost 6 bases and J lost 2 bases. The CDR3 runs 14 residues. The CDR3 protein is CASSTGQGAYEQYF. CDR3 nucleotides: TGTGCCAGCAGCACGGGACAGGGGGCCTACGAGCAGTACTTC. The entire variable domain, with the rest obtained from reference TRBV2 and TRBJ2-7, is as follows: EPEVTQTPSHQVTQMGQEVILRCVPISNHLYFYWYRQILGQKVEFLVSFYNNEISEKSEIFDDQFSVERPDGSNFTLKIRSTKLEDSAMYFCASSTGQGAYEQYFGPGTRLTVT.

In this sample, this clonotype turned up a few times. The V call is TRBV28, the J call TRBJ1-6; 9 bases match TRBD1. V lost 4 bases to trimming and J lost 7 bases; unmatched junction nucleotides: 5. This CDR3 is 15 amino acids long. CDR1 and CDR2 (germline): MDHEN, SYDVKM. The CDR3: CASSSSGTGNSPLHF. The CDR3 nucleotides are TGTGCCAGCAGTTCCTCCGGGACAGGGAATTCACCCCTCCACTTT.

About this clonotype itself: Compared with germline, one end of the junction differs, possibly owing to a read error. The genes are TRBV7-3 and TRBJ2-1; 10 nucleotides align to TRBD1. Germline CDR1 SGHTA, CDR2 FQGTGA. CDR3 length equals 15 residues. CDR3: CASSLTGTGVHEQFF. The CDR3 DNA reads as TGTGCCAGCAGCCTAACCGGGACAGGGGTACATGAGCAGTTCTTC.

This clonotype has more than one count but fewer than ten. V usage is TRBV7-6 and J usage is TRBJ2-5; D assignment may be TRBD1 or TRBD2 (6 bases each). The germline V gene has CDR1 SGHVS and CDR2 FNYEAQ. Trimming removed 5 bases at V and 4 bases at J, with 14 bases between. The CDR3 is 14 amino acids. The chain's CDR3 is CASSPGGGRETQYF. CDR3 DNA: TGTGCCAGCAGCCCGGGTGGGGGGCGAGAGACCCAGTACTTC.

This clonotype turned up a few times. The V call is TRBV20-1, the J call TRBJ2-5, with 11 bases that match TRBD2. Unmatched junction bases numbered 22, after V lost 6 bases and J lost 4 bases. Germline V gene data show CDR1 as DFQATT and CDR2 as SNEGSKA (reference sequence). The CDR3 is made up of 19 amino acids. The CDR3 bases are TGCAGTGCCCCAATGGGGGTAGCGGGAGGGCCGGGGCCCTCAGAGACCCAGTACTTC. It is translated as CSAPMGVAGGPGPSETQYF.

The genes are TRBV6-2 or TRBV6-3 and TRBJ2-1, with 13 bases matching TRBD2. Trimming took 6 bases from V and 9 from J; bases not matched to a gene: 5. CDR3 length: 14 residues. The germline V gene encodes CDR1 MNHEY and CDR2 SVGEGT. The chain's CDR3 is CASRLGTSGIEQFF. The CDR3 nucleotides are TGTGCCAGCAGGCTTGGGACTAGCGGGATTGAGCAGTTCTTC.

V and J are TRBV5-8 and TRBJ1-2; D call uncertain. The V end lost 0 bases, the J end lost 4 bases, and 10 bases lay between the germline ends. The V gene's germline CDR1 is SGHTS and CDR2 YDEGEE. CDR3 size: 14 residues. The DNA for the CDR3 is TGTGCCAGCAGCTTGGCCGGTCGAGGCTATGGCTACACCTTC. Translation: CASSLAGRGYGYTF. Full variable domain (outside the CDR3, taken from reference TRBV5-8 and TRBJ1-2): EAGVTQSPTHLIKTRGQQATLRCSPISGHTSVYWYQQALGLGLQFLLWYDEGEERNRGNFPPRFSGRQFPNYSSELNVNALELEDSALYLCASSLAGRGYGYTFGSGTRLTVV.

The chain employs TRBV11-2 and TRBJ2-2; no definite D call. There are 14 residues in the CDR3. The V gene lost 1 base and the J gene lost 1 base, with 4 bases spanning the gap. CDR1 is SGHAT, CDR2 FQNNGV, per germline. In DNA, the CDR3 is TGTGCCAGCAGCTTAGGGGGGAACACCGGGGAGCTGTTTTTT. Translation gives CASSLGGNTGELFF.

The chain recombines TRBV20-1 with TRBJ2-7; D is undetermined. V lost 5 bases, J lost 4 bases, and 9 bases lay in between. CDR1 is DFQATT and CDR2 is SNEGSKA in the germline V gene (reference sequence). The CDR3 has 11 residues. This CDR3 is CSARALYEQYF. CDR3 coding DNA: TGCAGTGCTCGGGCCCTATACGAGCAGTACTTC.

This clonotype was picked up a small number of times. The rearrangement joins TRBV7-2 to TRBJ2-2, with 7 bases that match TRBD2. Trimming cost V 4 bases and J 5 bases; bases outside gene matches: 16. This CDR3 has 18 residues. From germline, CDR1 is SGHTA and CDR2 FQGNSA. The CDR3 sequence: CASSSPLIRTSRTGELFF. In nucleotides, the CDR3 is TGTGCCAGCAGCTCGCCTCTAATCCGGACTAGTAGGACCGGGGAGCTGTTTTTT.

The sample holds a few counts of this clonotype. This chain uses TRBV20-1 with TRBJ1-5, with D hard to call. CDR3 length: 14 residues. The V gene lost 0 bases and the J gene lost 0 bases, with 6 bases spanning the gap. Germline assignment: CDR1 DFQATT and CDR2 SNEGSKA (reference sequence). The chain's CDR3 is CSARDGNSNQPQHF. CDR3 DNA: TGCAGTGCTAGAGATGGAAATAGCAATCAGCCCCAGCATTTT.

In this sample, this clonotype turned up a few times. The chain has TRBV27 and TRBJ2-1, with TRBD1 identical over 8 bases. The J call may be faulty, since TRBJ2-7 better matches the DNA end. Per germline, CDR1 MNHEY and CDR2 SMNVEV (reference sequence). CDR3 length: 17 amino acids. Here the CDR3 reads CASSLRPGTGGDYEQYF. CDR3 coding DNA: TGTGCCAGCAGTTTACGACCTGGGACAGGTGGGGATTACGAGCAGTACTTC.

V usage is TRBV5-1 and J usage is TRBJ2-3; 8 nucleotides line up with TRBD2. Germline CDR1 is SGHRS and CDR2 is YFSETQ. The V and J ends lost 6 bases and 1 base, in that order; junction bases with no gene match: 4. The CDR3 sequence is 14 residues long. CDR3 nucleotide sequence: TGCGCCAGCAAAGCGGGGGACGGCACAGATACGCAGTATTTT. It codes for CASKAGDGTDTQYF.